This section outlines one TCR beta chain sequence together with its context. The target antigen is unknown. TCRdb keeps only in-frame clones here, not all; method: immunoSEQ multiplex PCR. This table has roughly 2,000,000 clones, around 93% appearing once. This entry belongs to a study of shared clonotypes between healthy human individuals. Study findings and constraints: Sorted-subset samples were not fully sequenced, rarefaction indicated.

V was clipped by 0 bases and J by 6 bases, with 14 bases between them. This CDR3 comprises 15 residues. CDR1 MGHRA and CDR2 YSYEKL come from the germline V gene. CD45RO-negative cells were positively selected for CCR7, leaving out terminally differentiated effector memory CD45RA+ cells. Donors, without exception, were Caucasian adults residing in Nashville, Tennessee. The chain is built from TRBV4-1 and TRBJ1-1, with D possibly TRBD1 on 5 matching bases. What was sequenced was naive CD8+ T cells from PBMCs. The TCR was taken from a man aged 18 to 30 in good health. Some clones in this sample may be carry-over from other donors' samples. The CDR3: CASSQDRTGGAEAFF. CDR3 sequence (DNA): TGCGCCAGCAGCCAAGATCGAACAGGAGGAGCTGAAGCTTTCTTT.